This TCR beta chain was profiled in a study of identifying expanded T cells in peripheral blood. General study results and limits: About 1.3 clones differed between technical replicates, versus around 15 and 19 over time. Variance in clone template counts between approximately two-week samples significantly increased with total template count across all healthy donors.

Only in-frame clones appear in the TCRdb table, and some are missing; sequencing was by immunoSEQ multiplex PCR. The sample holds around 78,000 clones; approximately 85% are singletons and the top ten take 15% to 20%. During the collection period, no donor immune events like infections were recorded. With respect to this clone: Its cognate antigen is unknown.

The CDR3 is 15 residues long. Germline V CDR1 and CDR2: SNHLY, FYNNEI. The V gene end was trimmed by 8 bases and the J gene end by 9 bases; junction bases not matched to a gene: 10. The TCR comes from a person between 18 and 70 years old in good health. The rearrangement uses TRBV2 and TRBJ1-6; 10 positions match TRBD1. Sequenced sample: blood. The CDR3 DNA sequence: TGTGCCAGCCGGGGATCTGGGACAGGGGTTTCACCCCTCCACTTT. It codes for CASRGSGTGVSPLHF.